One and the same sample provided the 22 T cell receptor beta chains below, sequenced in a study of CD8 T cells in Susac syndrome. RNA amounts of about 0.5 to 1 ug underwent reverse transcription with random hexamers. TCRdb ran MiXCR on the immunoSEQ multiplex PCR reads and lists one entry per CDR3 protein. The data show more than 200,000 distinct CDR3 sequences, more than 85% seen once. Sequencing was done on a sample of CD8+ T cells from PBMCs. The receptors were gathered from a human donor with multiple sclerosis.

V and J are TRBV12-3 or TRBV12-4 and TRBJ1-6, with TRBD1 matching over 9 bases. After removal of 4 bases from V and 7 bases from J, the junction contained 11 bases not matched to a gene. This CDR3 spans 17 amino acids. The CDR3 loop reads CASSSSPSTGGNSPLHF. The CDR3 bases are TGTGCCAGCAGTTCATCACCTTCAACAGGGGGCAATTCACCCCTCCACTTT.

This chain uses TRBV9 with TRBJ2-2, with D unresolved. This CDR3 spans 12 amino acids. V was trimmed by 4 bases and J by 9 bases, leaving 10 bases between them. CDR1 SGDLS and CDR2 YYNGEE come from the germline V gene. This chain's CDR3 is CASSIRGRELFF. The CDR3 coding sequence is TGTGCCAGCAGCATCAGAGGCAGGGAGCTGTTTTTT.

The chain is built from TRBV5-6 and TRBJ2-7, with 7 positions matching TRBD2. Losses at the gene ends were 6 bases for V and 2 bases for J; bases not matched to a gene: 8. The CDR3 extends over 14 amino acids. The germline CDR1 and CDR2 sequences are SGHDT and YYEEEE. The CDR3 DNA reads as TGTGCCAGCACTGCCGGGACTACACCCTACGAGCAGTACTTC. Encoded protein: CASTAGTTPYEQYF.

This clonotype was observed a few times. V is TRBV27 and J is TRBJ2-1; no reliable D call. Trimming took off 4 bases at V and 2 bases at J, with 6 bases between the two ends. The germline V gene has CDR1 MNHEY and CDR2 SMNVEV (reference sequence). The CDR3 sequence is 13 residues long. The CDR3 loop reads CASSSRPYNEQFF. The CDR3 DNA reads as TGTGCCAGCAGTTCCCGACCCTACAATGAGCAGTTCTTC.

CDR3 nucleotide sequence: TGCGCCAGCAGCCAAGGCCAGGCGGGCACCATATATTTT. Protein product: CASSQGQAGTIYF. The chain combines TRBV4-1 with TRBJ1-3, with D unclear. The CDR3 consists of 13 residues. The germline CDR1 and CDR2 sequences are MGHRA and YSYEKL. V was pared by 1 base and J by 9 bases, with 10 bases between.

The CDR3 sequence is CARTGTGDNTDTQYF. The CDR3 DNA follows: TGTGCCCGTACCGGGACAGGGGATAACACAGATACGCAGTATTTT. V and J are TRBV30 and TRBJ2-3, with TRBD1 matching 10 bases. The CDR3 runs 15 residues. The junction had 10 bases not matched to a gene; V was cut back by 8 bases and J by 2 bases. Per the germline V gene, CDR1 is GTSNPN and CDR2 is SVGIG (reference sequence).

The chain employs TRBV2 and TRBJ2-1, with 8 bases identical to TRBD2. Looked up from germline, CDR1 is SNHLY and CDR2 is FYNNEI. The CDR3 contains 16 residues. Trimming at V came to 6 bases and at J to 5 bases, leaving 12 bases not matched to a gene. CDR3 sequence (DNA): TGTGCCAGCAGGGACATGACGGGGGGGCCCGACAATGAGCAGTTCTTC. It yields the protein CASRDMTGGPDNEQFF.

The V gene is TRBV9, the J gene TRBJ1-1; 7 nucleotides agree with TRBD1. The ends lost 0 bases at V and 4 bases at J; junction bases unmatched: 3. Germline-derived CDR1 and CDR2 are SGDLS and YYNGEE. CDR3 size: 14 residues. The CDR3 here is CASSVGSGGTEAFF. The DNA of the CDR3 is TGTGCCAGCAGCGTAGGCTCAGGGGGCACTGAAGCTTTCTTT.

The genes are TRBV4-2 and TRBJ2-1, with TRBD1 matching over 8 bases. Germline V gives CDR1 LGHNA, CDR2 YNFKEQ. The CDR3 loop spans 18 amino acids. V shed 2 bases, J shed 0 bases, and the junction held 9 bases outside the gene matches. The DNA for the CDR3 is TGTGCCAGCAGCCAACCCGGACAGGGCTCACGCTCCTACAATGAGCAGTTCTTC. Its translation is CASSQPGQGSRSYNEQFF.

The chain joins TRBV20-1 to TRBJ1-1; 7 nucleotides line up with TRBD1. Germline V gene sequence: CDR1 DFQATT, CDR2 SNEGSKA (reference sequence). CDR3 size: 12 residues. V dropped 4 bases and J dropped 5; count of bases not matched to a gene: 4. CDR3 DNA sequence: TGCAGTGCTACCGGGACAGCTACTGAAGCTTTCTTT. This translates into CSATGTATEAFF.

V usage is TRBV19 and J usage is TRBJ1-5; D gene uncertain. CDR3 length: 13 residues. Germline assignment: CDR1 LNHDA and CDR2 SQIVND (reference sequence). Trimming took off 6 bases at V and 8 bases at J, with 14 bases between the two ends. This CDR3 reads CASSLPGTEPQHF. CDR3 nucleotides: TGTGCCAGTAGCCTGCCAGGAACGGAGCCCCAGCATTTT.

The chain combines TRBV11-3 with TRBJ1-6, with D perhaps TRBD1 (5 bases). Germline V gene data show CDR1 as SGHNT and CDR2 as YENEEA. V was cut by 3 bases and J by 8 bases, with 5 bases left in between. The CDR3 consists of 12 residues. This CDR3 reads CASSLGDSPLHF. The CDR3 DNA reads TGTGCCAGCAGCTTGGGGGATTCACCCCTCCACTTT.

V gene TRBV2 combines with J gene TRBJ2-3; 8 bases map to TRBD1. CDR1 is SNHLY, CDR2 FYNNEI, per germline. The CDR3 consists of 14 residues. Unmatched junction bases numbered 11, after V lost 8 bases and J lost 7 bases. The CDR3 loop is CASSRGTGDHTQYF. CDR3 sequence (DNA): TGTGCCAGCTCACGGGGGACAGGAGATCATACGCAGTATTTT. The entire variable domain, with the rest obtained from reference TRBV2 and TRBJ2-3, is as follows: EPEVTQTPSHQVTQMGQEVILRCVPISNHLYFYWYRQILGQKVEFLVSFYNNEISEKSEIFDDQFSVERPDGSNFTLKIRSTKLEDSAMYFCASSRGTGDHTQYFGPGTRLTVL.

The chain couples TRBV11-2 to TRBJ1-2, with TRBD1 as a possible D gene (5 bases). The ends were cut back, 2 bases at V and 4 bases at J, with 8 bases in the middle. Germline CDR1 and CDR2: SGHAT and FQNNGV. CDR3 size: 13 residues. The CDR3 region is CASSLMDTYGYTF. CDR3 bases: TGTGCCAGCAGCTTAATGGACACCTATGGCTACACCTTC.

The rearrangement uses TRBV6-6 and TRBJ2-2; D unresolved. Germline V gives CDR1 MNHNY, CDR2 SVGAGI (reference sequence). V was cut by 8 bases and J by 4 bases, with 8 bases left in between. This CDR3 is 12 amino acids long. CDR3 in DNA: TGTGCCAGCTCCCCCCTCACCGGGGAGCTGTTTTTT. Translated: CASSPLTGELFF.

The gene calls are TRBV12-3 or TRBV12-4 and TRBJ1-2; 10 positions agree with TRBD1. CDR3 size: 16 residues. Trimming cost V 6 bases and J 4 bases; bases outside gene matches: 11. The DNA of the CDR3 is TGTGCCAGCAGGGTGTGGACAGGGGGACCCCCCTATGGCTACACCTTC. The encoded protein is CASRVWTGGPPYGYTF.

The chain has TRBV7-8 and TRBJ1-2; 7 positions agree with TRBD1. The CDR3 is 15 residues long. J gave up 5 bases and V 4 bases, and 10 bases lay outside the gene matches. Germline-derived CDR1 and CDR2 are SGHVS and FQNEAQ. As DNA, the CDR3 is TGTGCCAGCAGCTCCCAGGAGACAGGGTGGTATGGCTACACCTTC. This gives the protein CASSSQETGWYGYTF.

In its sample, this clonotype was seen a few times. The V gene is TRBV13, the J gene TRBJ1-1, with TRBD1 matching 7 bases. The CDR3 has 15 amino acids. From germline, CDR1 is PRHDT and CDR2 FYEKMQ (reference sequence). Trimming took 5 bases from V and 4 from J; bases not matched to a gene: 10. CDR3 coding DNA: TGTGCCAGCAGCCCTCAATCAGGGGGTAGCACTGAAGCTTTCTTT. Translation gives CASSPQSGGSTEAFF.

In its sample, this clonotype was seen a few times. V and J are TRBV5-6 and TRBJ1-1; no clear D. V lost 4 bases to trimming and J lost 3 bases, with 7 bases between them. CDR1 and CDR2 (germline): SGHDT, YYEEEE. The CDR3 sequence is 12 residues long. CDR3 in DNA: TGTGCCAGCAGCCAGGCATACACTGAAGCTTTCTTT. Translation: CASSQAYTEAFF.

The sample holds one count of this clonotype. The genes are TRBV27 and TRBJ2-1; the D is unclear. This CDR3 region has 14 residues. Germline V gene lookup returns CDR1 MNHEY and CDR2 SMNVEV (reference sequence). Trimming pared 6 bases from V and 6 bases from J, leaving 15 bases between. In DNA, the CDR3 is TGTGCCAGCAGCCTAGTCCCGACGGGCAATGAGCAGTTCTTC. Protein sequence: CASSLVPTGNEQFF.

A word on this clonotype: A read error may account for a junction end that differs from germline. V is TRBV30 and J is TRBJ1-1, with D tentatively TRBD1 (5 bases). Germline CDR1 reads GTSNPN; CDR2 reads SVGIG (reference sequence). The CDR3 covers 13 residues. This CDR3 is CAWSQGWNTEALF. In DNA form, the CDR3 reads TGTGCCTGGAGCCAGGGATGGAACACTGAAGCTCTCTTT.

V and J are TRBV6-2 or TRBV6-3 and TRBJ1-5; TRBD1 might be the D (5 bases). V was shortened by 2 bases and J by 0 bases, with 8 bases between the two germline ends. Germline V gene data show CDR1 as MNHEY and CDR2 as SVGEGT. The CDR3 consists of 15 residues. The CDR3 here is CASSYGTYSNQPQHF. CDR3 DNA: TGTGCCAGCAGTTACGGGACTTATAGCAATCAGCCCCAGCATTTT.